One sample yielded the 24 T cell receptor beta chains listed below, sequenced in a study of T cells in women clearing cervical HPV infection. Only in-frame clones appear in the TCRdb table, and some are missing; sequencing was by immunoSEQ multiplex PCR. This listing includes 7,500 to 10,000 clones. Input material: blood buffy coat. The source of these receptors is a woman aged 18-69 years with a cervical HPV16 infection that either progressed to CIN3+ or cleared (not recorded which).

Frequency places this clone as medium-sized (0.01 to 0.1%). The CDR3 DNA, read in part, is TGTGCCAGCAGTCGGCGACAGTTCCAAGAGACC. This translates into CASSRRQFQET. The CDR3 in full is CASSRRQFQETQYF. This chain links TRBV14 with TRBJ2-5; weak D call: TRBD1 (5 bases). Read data end 3 residues before the CDR3 end; the end is taken from the germline J gene. The V and J ends lost 6 bases and 1 base respectively, with 12 bases between them. CDR3 size: 14 residues. In germline, CDR1 is SGHDN, CDR2 FVKESK. Full variable domain (rest looked up from reference TRBV14 and TRBJ2-5): EAGVTQFPSHSVIEKGQTVTLRCDPISGHDNLYWYRRVMGKEIKFLLHFVKESKQDESGMPNNRFLAERTGGTYSTLKVQPAELEDSGVYFCASSRRQFQETQYFGPGTRLLVL.

Turning to this clone: The sequenced fragment ends 3 residues before the CDR3 boundary, so the rest is inferred from the germline J gene. The chain is built from TRBV7-6 and TRBJ1-2; D may be TRBD1 (5 bases). The CDR3 runs 14 residues. Germline V gene sequence: CDR1 SGHVS, CDR2 FNYEAQ. CDR3 in amino acids: CASSLNSGTYDYTF. CDR3 DNA, as far as it was read: TGTGCCAGCAGCTTAAATAGCGGGACCTACGAC.

Turning to this clone: From the germline J gene comes the end of the CDR3, since the read stops 3 residues before it. V is TRBV7-8 and J is TRBJ1-2; D might be TRBD1 (6 bases). Germline-derived CDR1 and CDR2 are SGHVS and FQNEAQ. The CDR3 is 13 residues long. Incomplete CDR3 DNA: TGTGCCAGCAGGACCGGGACATTGGGCGAC. Translating gives CASRTGTLGD. The whole CDR3 region reads CASRTGTLGDYTF.

For this clone: The read comes to an end 3 residues before the CDR3 does, leaving the germline J gene to fill in the end. The rearrangement links TRBV13 to TRBJ2-5; TRBD2 agrees at 13 bases. The CDR3 is 18 amino acids. The V gene's germline CDR1 is PRHDT and CDR2 FYEKMQ (reference sequence). With V trimmed by 4 bases and J by 7 bases, 15 bases remained unmatched. The sequenced part of the CDR3 DNA is TGTGCCAGCAGCTCGCCGACTAGCGGGGGGCCAGACGGGGGGACC. Translated: CASSSPTSGGPDGGT. The whole CDR3 protein is CASSSPTSGGPDGGTQYF. Drawing the rest from reference TRBV13 and TRBJ2-5, the complete variable domain is AAGVIQSPRHLIKEKRETATLKCYPIPRHDTVYWYQQGPGQDPQFLISFYEKMQSDKGSIPDRFSAQQFSDYHSELNMSSLELGDSALYFCASSSPTSGGPDGGTQYFGPGTRLLVL.

Points on this clone: From the germline J gene comes the end of the CDR3, since the read stops 3 residues before it. This chain joins TRBV7-2 and TRBJ1-2, with unresolved D. Germline V gives CDR1 SGHTA, CDR2 FQGNSA. The CDR3 contains 13 residues. CDR3 sequence: CASGHLGAYDYTF. The CDR3 DNA, read in part, is TGTGCCAGCGGTCATCTAGGAGCCTACGAC.

Turning to this clone: The missing CDR3 end, 3 residues past where the read stops, is filled in from the germline J gene. This chain uses TRBV7-9 with TRBJ1-1, with 7 bases fitting TRBD1. CDR1 and CDR2 from the germline V gene are SEHNR and FQNEAQ (reference sequence). CDR3 length: 15 residues. V was pared by 5 bases and J by 4 bases, with 10 bases of the junction left unmatched. The CDR3 region is CASSPSRGFSTEAFF. Incomplete CDR3 DNA: TGTGCCAGCAGCCCATCCAGGGGGTTTAGCACTGAA.

As regards this clone: Read data end 3 residues before the CDR3 end; the end is taken from the germline J gene. J is TRBJ2-7 and V is TRBV19; TRBD2 matches at 11 bases. V was clipped by 1 base and J by 6 bases; unmatched bases: 8. The CDR3 is 16 residues long. The germline V gene has CDR1 LNHDA and CDR2 SQIVND (reference sequence). The part of the CDR3 DNA that was read is TGTGCCAGTAGTATAGTGGCTCTAGCGGGGGGCTCCGAG. As protein: CASSIVALAGGSE. Given in full, the CDR3 is CASSIVALAGGSEQYF.

For this clone: The CDR3 end lies 3 residues beyond the end of the read and is filled in from the germline J gene. The rearrangement uses TRBV10-3 and TRBJ1-2, with 7 bases identical to TRBD1. Germline values: CDR1 ENHRY, CDR2 SYGVKD. The V gene end was trimmed by 0 bases and the J gene end by 7 bases; junction bases not matched to a gene: 8. The CDR3 length is 15 residues. CDR3 sequence: CAISESNRDSSGYTF. The CDR3 DNA, read in part, is TGTGCCATCAGTGAGTCGAATCGGGACAGTTCTGGC.

With respect to this clone: Sequencing ends 3 residues short of the CDR3 end; the germline J gene provides the rest. This chain joins TRBV7-2 and TRBJ1-5; tentative D call: TRBD1 (6 bases). V was cut by 3 bases and J by 4 bases, with 10 bases left in between. The CDR3 sequence is 14 residues long. The V gene's germline CDR1 is SGHTA and CDR2 FQGNSA. The CDR3 reads CASSLGAWNQPQHF. The sequenced CDR3 bases are TGTGCCAGCAGCTTGGGGGCCTGGAATCAGCCC.

Remarks on this clone: The read falls 3 residues short of the CDR3 end, and the missing part is taken from the germline J gene. This same CDR3 is encoded by further DNA sequences in the sample. V is TRBV2 and J is TRBJ2-7, with D possibly being TRBD2 (5 bases). Germline lookup yields CDR1 SNHLY and CDR2 FYNNEI. V was shortened by 2 bases and J by 5 bases, with 10 bases between the two germline ends. The CDR3 is 13 residues long. This CDR3 reads CASSEPPSNEQYF. Partial CDR3 DNA: TGTGCCAGCAGTGAACCGCCTAGCAACGAG.

Of note for this clone: Read data end 3 residues before the CDR3 end; the end is taken from the germline J gene. The chain carries TRBV7-8 and TRBJ2-6, with 7 bases lining up with TRBD1. The germline gives CDR1 SGHVS, CDR2 FQNEAQ. V lost 5 bases to trimming and J lost 2 bases; unmatched junction nucleotides: 6. There are 16 residues in the CDR3. CDR3 loop: CASSVLGTAGANVLTF. The CDR3 DNA, read in part, is TGTGCCAGCAGCGTACTCGGGACAGCTGGGGCCAACGTC.

Measured by frequency, this clone is medium-sized. The read ends 3 residues before the CDR3 terminus; that terminus is restored from the germline J gene. The chain has TRBV6-1 and TRBJ1-1, with D possibly matching TRBD1 (6 bases). Germline assignment: CDR1 MNHNS and CDR2 SASEGT. The CDR3 contains 14 residues. V was trimmed by 3 bases and J by 7 bases, leaving 15 bases between them. The sequenced part of the CDR3 DNA is TGTGCCAGCAGTGACCCGATTGGGGGCGTTGAA. Translated, it gives CASSDPIGGVE. The whole CDR3 protein reads CASSDPIGGVEAFF.

In the case of this clone: With the read ending 3 residues before the CDR3 end, the germline J gene is used to fill in that end. The chain combines TRBV5-1 with TRBJ1-1, with 8 bases that match TRBD1. With V trimmed by 5 bases and J by 4 bases, 10 bases remained unmatched. Germline CDR1 is SGHRS and CDR2 is YFSETQ. CDR3 length: 15 residues. The CDR3 reads CASRSNAGQVTEAFF. Incomplete CDR3 DNA: TGCGCCAGCAGATCCAACGCGGGACAGGTCACTGAA. The full variable domain, its missing parts supplied by reference TRBV5-1 and TRBJ1-1, is KAGVTQTPRYLIKTRGQQVTLSCSPISGHRSVSWYQQTPGQGLQFLFEYFSETQRNKGNFPGRFSGRQFSNSRSEMNVSTLELGDSALYLCASRSNAGQVTEAFFGQGTRLTVV.

Note on this clone: The read terminates 3 residues ahead of where the CDR3 ends, so the germline J gene completes it. The genes are TRBV14 and TRBJ2-1; 10 nucleotides line up with TRBD2. Germline V gene lookup returns CDR1 SGHDN and CDR2 FVKESK. This CDR3 region has 19 residues. V lost 3 bases to trimming and J lost 0 bases; unmatched junction nucleotides: 11. This chain's CDR3 is CASSQDSSGGPSSYNEQFF. The sequenced part of the CDR3 DNA is TGTGCCAGCAGCCAGGATAGTAGCGGGGGGCCGAGCTCCTACAATGAG.

Points on this clone: The CDR3 is cut off 3 residues early in the read; its end comes from the germline J gene. The gene calls are TRBV19 and TRBJ2-2, with 8 nucleotides matching TRBD1. This CDR3 is 15 amino acids long. Losses at the gene ends were 6 bases for V and 1 base for J; bases not matched to a gene: 4. Germline V gives CDR1 LNHDA, CDR2 SQIVND (reference sequence). CDR3 residues: CASSPGTGNTGELFF. CDR3 DNA, as far as it was read: TGTGCCAGTAGCCCCGGGACAGGGAACACCGGGGAG.

CDR3 in amino acids: CSAREERTFQETQYF. The DNA read from the CDR3 is TGCAGTGCTAGAGAGGAGCGGACCTTCCAAGAGACT. The V gene is TRBV20-1, the J gene TRBJ2-4; weak D call: TRBD2 (5 bases). The read ends 3 residues early relative to the CDR3; the germline J gene fills the gap. This CDR3 has 15 residues. Germline V lookup: CDR1 DFQATT, CDR2 SNEGSKA (reference sequence).

Notes on this clone: The read comes to an end 3 residues before the CDR3 does, leaving the germline J gene to fill in the end. The chain joins TRBV20-1 to TRBJ1-1, with a tentative D call TRBD1 (6 bases). The V end lost 0 bases, the J end lost 5 bases, and 22 bases lay between the germline ends. The germline CDR1 and CDR2 sequences are DFQATT and SNEGSKA (reference sequence). This CDR3 spans 17 amino acids. CDR3 DNA, as far as it was read: TGCAGTGCTAGAGAACGGCGCAGGGGAGGATGGACAACTGAA. Its protein is CSARERRRGGWTTE. The entire CDR3 protein reads CSARERRRGGWTTEAFF.

A remark on this clone: The CDR3 end is not reached by the read, which stops 3 residues before it; the germline J gene fills it in. The chain combines TRBV18 with TRBJ1-2; D not resolved. Per the germline V gene, CDR1 is KGHSH and CDR2 is LQKENI. Deletions cut 0 bases from V and 7 bases from J, with 12 bases between. The CDR3 runs 14 residues. This CDR3 is CASSPPDTWFGYTF. The part of the CDR3 DNA that was read is TGTGCCAGCTCACCACCCGACACTTGGTTTGGC.

About this clone itself: The read gets to within 3 residues of the CDR3 end, and the germline J gene fills in the rest. The V call is TRBV20-1, the J call TRBJ2-4; TRBD1 matches at 9 bases. V lost 6 bases to trimming and J lost 4 bases; unmatched junction nucleotides: 10. The V gene's germline CDR1 is DFQATT and CDR2 SNEGSKA (reference sequence). CDR3 length: 15 amino acids. The CDR3 is CSASRVGTGKNIQYF. CDR3 DNA (partial): TGCAGTGCCAGTCGAGTGGGGACAGGGAAAAACATT.

Incomplete CDR3 DNA: TGTGCCAGCAGCTTAGCGCGAACAGCACTGAAG. Its translation: CASSLARTALK. The entire CDR3 is CASSLARTALKAFF. V and J are TRBV7-2 and TRBJ1-1, with D unresolved. With the read ending 3 residues before the CDR3 end, the germline J gene is used to fill in that end. The CDR3 contains 14 residues. Per the germline V gene, CDR1 is SGHTA and CDR2 is FQGNSA.

This clone is called medium-sized based on its frequency. CDR3 DNA (partial): TGTGCCAGCTCACCGGGACAGGGTATATCAGGCTATGGC. Translation gives CASSPGQGISGYG. The whole CDR3 region reads CASSPGQGISGYGYTF. The genes are TRBV18 and TRBJ1-2; TRBD1 matches at 9 bases. The observed sequence ends 3 residues before the CDR3 terminus, with the missing tail filled in from the germline J gene. The CDR3 is 16 residues long. Unmatched junction bases numbered 9, after V lost 3 bases and J lost 4 bases. Germline values: CDR1 KGHSH, CDR2 LQKENI.

In regard to this clone: Its ends do not fully match the called genes, so a read error is possible. With the read ending 3 residues before the CDR3 end, the germline J gene is used to fill in that end. Additional DNA sequences in this sample encode the identical CDR3. The V call is TRBV18, the J call TRBJ1-3, with 8 bases fitting TRBD1. CDR1 KGHSH and CDR2 LQKENI come from the germline V gene. CDR3 length: 18 residues. CDR3 DNA (partial): TGTGCCAGCTCACCAATTTACCGGGGGACAGGCTCTGGAAACACG. It is translated as CASSPIYRGTGSGNT. The whole CDR3 sequence is CASSPIYRGTGSGNTIYF.

CDR3 loop: CASSLVRGVRETQYF. The part of the CDR3 DNA that was read is TGTGCCAGCAGCTTGGTGCGGGGGGTACGAGAGACC. The rearrangement links TRBV5-6 to TRBJ2-5, with 8 bases fitting TRBD2. The observed sequence ends 3 residues before the CDR3 terminus, with the missing tail filled in from the germline J gene. The CDR3 extends over 15 amino acids. Germline-derived CDR1 and CDR2 are SGHDT and YYEEEE. The trim removed 0 bases at V and 4 bases at J, leaving 5 bases unmatched.

Comments on this clone: Read data end 3 residues before the CDR3 end; the end is taken from the germline J gene. The rearrangement links TRBV5-1 to TRBJ1-1; a weak D match, TRBD1 (6 bases). The CDR3 covers 15 residues. Germline CDR1 and CDR2: SGHRS and YFSETQ. Trimming pared 0 bases from V and 6 bases from J, leaving 15 bases between. The sequenced CDR3 bases are TGCGCCAGCAGCTTGGTACAGGGCTTTGGGGCTGAA. This codes for CASSLVQGFGAE. The full-length CDR3 reads as CASSLVQGFGAEAFF.